The 24 T cell receptor beta chains reported below all come from one sample, sequenced in a study of response to subunit inactivated influenza vaccine. TCRdb independently ran MiXCR on the RT-PCR reads; one entry per CDR3 protein. This table has a few hundred thousand distinct CDR3 sequences, about 20% appearing once. The source material was PBMCs from blood, sampled about 20 months after vaccination. These receptors were collected from a man aged 45 to 70 who received an inactivated influenza vaccine.

There are a few counts of this clonotype. V usage is TRBV29-1 and J usage is TRBJ2-7, with 12 bases lining up with TRBD2. Germline V gives CDR1 SQVTM, CDR2 ANQGSEA. The V and J ends lost 4 bases and 12 bases, in that order; junction bases with no gene match: 10. The CDR3 totals 13 residues. CDR3 amino acids: CSVGVTSGRKRYF. CDR3 in DNA: TGCAGCGTTGGGGTGACTAGCGGGAGAAAACGGTACTTC.

This rearrangement joins TRBV2 to TRBJ2-1; TRBD2 matches 11 bases. The CDR3 is 15 amino acids. The germline gives CDR1 SNHLY, CDR2 FYNNEI. Trimming took 7 bases from V and 7 from J; bases not matched to a gene: 9. CDR3 loop: CASKYDSGGGNEQFF. CDR3 sequence (DNA): TGTGCCAGCAAATACGATAGCGGGGGGGGGAATGAGCAGTTCTTC.

The chain has TRBV9 and TRBJ2-2; 11 bases map to TRBD2. Germline V gene sequence: CDR1 SGDLS, CDR2 YYNGEE. The CDR3 covers 16 residues. The J segment lost 3 bases and the V segment lost 3 bases, leaving 4 bases of the junction unmatched. The CDR3 protein is CASSERSGGDTGELFF. The CDR3 DNA reads TGTGCCAGCAGCGAGCGTAGCGGGGGGGACACCGGGGAGCTGTTTTTT.

This chain joins TRBV7-2 and TRBJ1-1, with D uncertain. The CDR3 consists of 13 residues. The V end was cut by 5 bases, the J end by 5 bases, with 12 bases between. Germline CDR1 and CDR2: SGHTA and FQGNSA. CDR3 sequence: CASSRGRSTEAFF. The CDR3 region has the DNA TGTGCCAGCAGCAGAGGACGCTCGACTGAAGCTTTCTTT.

This clonotype showed up just a few times. The CDR3 here is CASSSRMITDTQYF. CDR3 DNA: TGCGCCAGCAGCTCCCGTATGATTACAGATACGCAGTATTTT. V is TRBV5-1 and J is TRBJ2-3; D is ambiguous. Germline CDR1 SGHRS, CDR2 YFSETQ. CDR3 size: 14 residues. The V gene lost 3 bases and the J gene lost 3 bases, with 11 bases spanning the gap.

The chain carries TRBV9 and TRBJ1-2, with 11 bases matching TRBD1. J was trimmed by 4 bases and V by 3 bases; bases with no gene match: 5. Germline V gene sequence: CDR1 SGDLS, CDR2 YYNGEE. The CDR3 has 15 residues. The CDR3 nucleotides are TGTGCCAGCAGCGCGTTGGGGACAGGGGGCTATGGCTACACCTTC. Protein: CASSALGTGGYGYTF.

A word on this clonotype: A read error may be the cause here, since a much bigger clone is one base away. The chain employs TRBV24-1 and TRBJ1-5, with 7 nucleotides matching TRBD1. V shed 3 bases and J 0 bases; nucleotides not matched to a gene: 4. Germline V CDR1 and CDR2: KGHDR, SFDVKD. This CDR3 is 16 amino acids long. This CDR3 is CATSDVDRNSNQPQHF. CDR3 bases: TGTGCCACCAGTGATGTGGACAGGAATAGCAATCAGCCCCAGCATTTT.

The rearrangement uses TRBV14 and TRBJ2-5; D may match TRBD1 or TRBD2 (5 bases each). V lost 2 bases and J 7 bases, leaving 11 bases between the germline ends. Looked up from germline, CDR1 is SGHDN and CDR2 is FVKESK. There are 13 residues in the CDR3. CDR3 DNA sequence: TGTGCCAGCAGCCAACCCGGGACCCTGACCCAGTACTTC. As protein: CASSQPGTLTQYF.

This clonotype was seen only once. The rearrangement joins TRBV5-4 to TRBJ1-1, with 7 nucleotides matching TRBD1. Germline CDR1 SGHNT, CDR2 YYREEE (reference sequence). The CDR3 has 14 amino acids. V lost 4 bases and J lost 2; bases outside the gene matches: 5. The CDR3 coding sequence is TGTGCCAGCAGCACGGGACAGATAAACACTGAAGCTTTCTTT. Translation: CASSTGQINTEAFF.

This clonotype was picked up a small number of times. V gene TRBV20-1 combines with J gene TRBJ1-1; possible D gene TRBD1, 6 bases. V lost 2 bases and J 5 bases, leaving 21 bases between the germline ends. The CDR3 is 16 amino acids. CDR1 and CDR2 (germline): DFQATT, SNEGSKA (reference sequence). CDR3 in amino acids: CSARYGGLTIGTEAFF. CDR3 in DNA: TGCAGTGCTAGATATGGGGGGCTAACTATTGGGACTGAAGCTTTCTTT.

The chain has TRBV27 and TRBJ2-2, with D possibly matching TRBD1 (5 bases). The V gene's germline CDR1 is MNHEY and CDR2 SMNVEV (reference sequence). The CDR3 runs to 15 residues. Trimming removed 5 bases from V and 5 bases from J, with 15 bases in between. The CDR3 is CASSPTLRVTGELFF. The DNA of the CDR3 is TGTGCCAGCAGTCCCACACTCAGGGTTACCGGGGAGCTGTTTTTT.

The gene calls are TRBV5-1 and TRBJ2-5, with D uncertain. This CDR3 spans 13 amino acids. Germline-derived CDR1 and CDR2 are SGHRS and YFSETQ. Trimming left V 4 bases short and J 0 bases short, with 7 bases between. The CDR3 protein is CASSPVYQETQYF. In nucleotides, the CDR3 is TGCGCCAGCAGCCCCGTATACCAAGAGACCCAGTACTTC.

This rearrangement joins TRBV14 to TRBJ2-1; 9 bases are shared with TRBD2. V shed 4 bases and J 5 bases; nucleotides not matched to a gene: 6. The CDR3 extends over 15 amino acids. Germline V gene data show CDR1 as SGHDN and CDR2 as FVKESK. The CDR3 bases are TGTGCCAGCAGCCGCGGGAGGGGAAGGAACAATGAGCAGTTCTTC. It specifies CASSRGRGRNNEQFF.

The chain uses TRBV25-1 and TRBJ1-6; D perhaps matches TRBD1 (5 bases). Germline CDR1 and CDR2: MGHDK and SYGVNS. V lost 1 base and J 4 bases, leaving 11 bases between the germline ends. The CDR3 spans 16 residues. CDR3 bases: TGTGCCAGCAGTGAATCAGGGACCCCTTATAATTCACCCCTCCACTTT. Protein product: CASSESGTPYNSPLHF.

The chain links TRBV12-5 to TRBJ1-1, with TRBD1 matching over 7 bases. The CDR3 is 13 amino acids. The germline V gene encodes CDR1 LGHNT and CDR2 FRNRAP. Trimming cost V 7 bases and J 9 bases; bases outside gene matches: 11. CDR3 loop: CASVQGGVEKAFF. In nucleotides, the CDR3 is TGTGCTAGTGTTCAAGGGGGCGTGGAGAAAGCTTTCTTT.

On this clonotype itself: This sequence may be a read error, since a much larger clone differs from it by one base. The CDR3 does not end in the conserved phenylalanine or tryptophan, so this is likely a read error. The chain couples TRBV12-3 or TRBV12-4 to TRBJ1-1, with D unclear. Trimming pared 8 bases from V and 1 base from J, leaving 8 bases between. The CDR3 length is 12 residues. Here the CDR3 DNA reads TGTGCCAGCTTGCCGGGGAACACTGAAGCTTTCTAT. Protein sequence: CASLPGNTEAFY.

This clonotype was recorded at least ten times. The J gene is TRBJ1-1, the V gene TRBV5-1, with D possibly matching TRBD1 (5 bases). Trimming left V 4 bases short and J 12 bases short, with 19 bases between. The CDR3 contains 13 residues. Germline V gene sequence: CDR1 SGHRS, CDR2 YFSETQ. The CDR3: CASSKGVREETFF. The CDR3 DNA reads TGCGCCAGCAGCAAAGGGGTCCGCGAGGAAACTTTCTTT.

This clonotype was observed a handful of times. The chain employs TRBV4-2 and TRBJ1-5, with 9 bases aligning to TRBD1. Germline CDR1 reads LGHNA; CDR2 reads YNFKEQ. The V and J ends lost 3 bases and 2 bases, in that order; junction bases with no gene match: 5. There are 16 residues in the CDR3. The CDR3 region is CASSQGQGKRNQPQHF. The CDR3 DNA sequence: TGTGCCAGCAGCCAGGGACAGGGTAAGCGCAATCAGCCCCAGCATTTT.

A single count supports this clonotype. The chain recombines TRBV5-6 with TRBJ2-5; the D gene is possibly TRBD2 (6 bases). Trimming took 1 base from V and 1 from J, leaving 14 bases between them. The germline V gene encodes CDR1 SGHDT and CDR2 YYEEEE. CDR3 length equals 16 residues. CDR3 coding DNA: TGTGCCAGCAGCTTGTTCTCTAGCGCGTCCCAAGAGACCCAGTACTTC. Translation gives CASSLFSSASQETQYF. The full variable domain, with the rest looked up from reference TRBV5-6 and TRBJ2-5, is DAGVTQSPTHLIKTRGQQVTLRCSPKSGHDTVSWYQQALGQGPQFIFQYYEEEERQRGNFPDRFSGHQFPNYSSELNVNALLLGDSALYLCASSLFSSASQETQYFGPGTRLLVL.

This clonotype turned up a few times. The chain employs TRBV18 and TRBJ1-2; possibly TRBD1 for D (5 bases). Trimming took off 6 bases at V and 3 bases at J, with 11 bases between the two ends. The germline V gene has CDR1 KGHSH and CDR2 LQKENI. This CDR3 region has 13 residues. The CDR3 sequence is CASSEGSDYGYTF. The DNA of the CDR3 is TGTGCCAGCTCGGAGGGGTCGGACTATGGCTACACCTTC.

This clonotype was seen more than once but under ten times. The rearrangement uses TRBV12-3 or TRBV12-4 and TRBJ1-1; D remains unclear. Deletions cut 2 bases from V and 1 base from J, with 11 bases between. This CDR3 is 15 amino acids long. The CDR3 DNA reads TGTGCCAGCAGTTTACACAACTTACCGAACACTGAAGCTTTCTTT. This sequence encodes CASSLHNLPNTEAFF.

This clonotype was seen only once. The chain combines TRBV7-9 with TRBJ2-5, with 9 bases identical to TRBD2. V lost 6 bases and J lost 4; bases outside the gene matches: 6. This CDR3 has 14 amino acids. Germline V gene data show CDR1 as SEHNR and CDR2 as FQNEAQ (reference sequence). The DNA for the CDR3 is TGTGCCAGCAGTCTTAGCGGGAGTGGAGAGACCCAGTACTTC. It specifies CASSLSGSGETQYF. Variable domain in full (rest from reference TRBV7-9 and TRBJ2-5): DTGVSQNPRHKITKRGQNVTFRCDPISEHNRLYWYRQTLGQGPEFLTYFQNEAQLEKSRLLSDRFSAERPKGSFSTLEIQRTEQGDSAMYLCASSLSGSGETQYFGPGTRLLVL.

In its sample, this clonotype was seen a few times. This chain links TRBV7-9 with TRBJ2-2; the match to TRBD1 covers 10 bases. The CDR3 loop spans 15 amino acids. V lost 5 bases to trimming and J lost 4 bases; unmatched junction nucleotides: 4. Germline CDR1 is SEHNR and CDR2 is FQNEAQ (reference sequence). CDR3 sequence: CASSRQGAGTGELFF. Written as DNA, the CDR3 is TGTGCCAGCAGCAGACAGGGGGCAGGCACCGGGGAGCTGTTTTTT.

This clonotype showed up just a few times. The CDR3 region is CSANPPRAGAEQYF. In DNA form, the CDR3 reads TGCAGTGCTAACCCCCCCAGGGCAGGGGCCGAGCAGTACTTC. This sequence joins TRBV20-1 and TRBJ2-7; D might be TRBD1 (6 bases). There are 14 residues in the CDR3. V was pared by 4 bases and J by 6 bases, with 19 bases between. Germline CDR1 DFQATT, CDR2 SNEGSKA (reference sequence).